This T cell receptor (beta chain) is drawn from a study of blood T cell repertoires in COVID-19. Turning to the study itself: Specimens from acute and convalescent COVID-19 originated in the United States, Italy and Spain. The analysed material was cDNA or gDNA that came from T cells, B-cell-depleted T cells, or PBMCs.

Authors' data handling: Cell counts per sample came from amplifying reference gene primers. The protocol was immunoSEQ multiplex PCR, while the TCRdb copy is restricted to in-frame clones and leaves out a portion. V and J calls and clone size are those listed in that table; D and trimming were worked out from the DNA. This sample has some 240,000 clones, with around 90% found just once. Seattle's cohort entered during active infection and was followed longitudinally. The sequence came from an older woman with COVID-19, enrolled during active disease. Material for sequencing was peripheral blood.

As DNA, the CDR3 is TGTGCCAGCAGCTTAGATCCGTTATCCTACGAGCAGTACTTC. This translates into CASSLDPLSYEQYF. The chain employs TRBV7-9 and TRBJ2-7; D remains unclear. Germline CDR1 SEHNR, CDR2 FQNEAQ (reference sequence). The CDR3 contains 14 residues. Deletions cut 1 base from V and 1 base from J, with 8 bases between.